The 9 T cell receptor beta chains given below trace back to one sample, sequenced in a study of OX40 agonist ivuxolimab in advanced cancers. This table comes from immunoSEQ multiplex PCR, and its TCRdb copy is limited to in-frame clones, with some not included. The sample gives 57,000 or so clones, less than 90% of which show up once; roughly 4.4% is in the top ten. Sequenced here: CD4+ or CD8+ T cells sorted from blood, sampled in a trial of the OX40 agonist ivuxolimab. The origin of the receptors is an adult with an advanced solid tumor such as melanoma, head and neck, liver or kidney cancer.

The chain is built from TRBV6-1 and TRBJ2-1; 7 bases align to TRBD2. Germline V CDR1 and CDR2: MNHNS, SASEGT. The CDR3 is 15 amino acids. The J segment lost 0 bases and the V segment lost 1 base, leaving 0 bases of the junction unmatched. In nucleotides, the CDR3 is TGTGCCAGCAGTGAAGGGACTAGCTCCTACAATGAGCAGTTCTTC. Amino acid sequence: CASSEGTSSYNEQFF.

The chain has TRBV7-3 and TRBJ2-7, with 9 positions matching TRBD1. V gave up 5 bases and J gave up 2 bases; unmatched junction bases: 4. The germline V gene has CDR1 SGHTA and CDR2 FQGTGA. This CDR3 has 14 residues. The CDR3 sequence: CASSPGQGAYEQYF. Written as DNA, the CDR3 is TGTGCCAGCAGCCCGGGACAGGGTGCCTACGAGCAGTACTTC.

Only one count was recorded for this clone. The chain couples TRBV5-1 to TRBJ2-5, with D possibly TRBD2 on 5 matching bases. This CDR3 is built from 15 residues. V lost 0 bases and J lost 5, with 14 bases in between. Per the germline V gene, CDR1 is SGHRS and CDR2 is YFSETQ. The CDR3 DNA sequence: TGCGCCAGCAGCTTGGTTCCAGGAGGAGATGAGACCCAGTACTTC. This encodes CASSLVPGGDETQYF. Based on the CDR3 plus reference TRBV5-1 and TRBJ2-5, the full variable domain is KAGVTQTPRYLIKTRGQQVTLSCSPISGHRSVSWYQQTPGQGLQFLFEYFSETQRNKGNFPGRFSGRQFSNSRSEMNVSTLELGDSALYLCASSLVPGGDETQYFGPGTRLLVL.

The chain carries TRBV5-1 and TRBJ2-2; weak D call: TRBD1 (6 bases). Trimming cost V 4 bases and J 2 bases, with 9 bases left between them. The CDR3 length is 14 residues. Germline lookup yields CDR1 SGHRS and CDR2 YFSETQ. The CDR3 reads CASSEGQNTGELFF. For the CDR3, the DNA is TGCGCCAGCAGCGAGGGACAAAACACCGGGGAGCTGTTTTTT.

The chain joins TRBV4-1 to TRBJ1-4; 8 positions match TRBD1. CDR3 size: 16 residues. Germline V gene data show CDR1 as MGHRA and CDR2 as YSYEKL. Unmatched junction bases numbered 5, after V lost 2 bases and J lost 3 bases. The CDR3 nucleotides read TGCGCCAGCAGCCAACAGGGGGCGGGAGCTAATGAAAAACTGTTTTTT. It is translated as CASSQQGAGANEKLFF.

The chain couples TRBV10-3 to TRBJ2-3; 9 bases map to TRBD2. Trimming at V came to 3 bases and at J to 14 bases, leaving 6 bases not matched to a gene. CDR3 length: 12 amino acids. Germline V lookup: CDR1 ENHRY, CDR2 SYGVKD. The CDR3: CAISEAGGPLYF. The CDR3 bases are TGTGCCATCAGTGAAGCGGGGGGCCCCTTGTATTTT.

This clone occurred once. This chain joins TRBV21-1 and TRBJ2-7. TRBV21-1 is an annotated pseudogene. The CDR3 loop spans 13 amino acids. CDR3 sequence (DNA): TGTGCCAGCAGCAAGGACCTGCGGTCCGAGCAGTACTTC. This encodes CASSKDLRSEQYF.

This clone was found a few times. The CDR3 DNA reads TGTGCCAGCAGCTTATCATCAGGAGCCTACGAGCAGTACTTC. It yields the protein CASSLSSGAYEQYF. V usage is TRBV11-1 and J usage is TRBJ2-7; D is unclear. Germline CDR1 is SGHAT and CDR2 is FQDESV (reference sequence). The CDR3 has 14 residues. V shed 2 bases and J shed 2 bases, with 10 bases lying between them.

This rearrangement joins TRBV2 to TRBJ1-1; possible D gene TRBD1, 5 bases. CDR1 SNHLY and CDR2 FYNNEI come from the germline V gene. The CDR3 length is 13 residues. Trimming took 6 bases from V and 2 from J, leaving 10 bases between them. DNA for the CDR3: TGTGCCAGCAGGGGGACGGAAAACACTGAAGCTTTCTTT. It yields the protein CASRGTENTEAFF. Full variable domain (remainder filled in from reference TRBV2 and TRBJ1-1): EPEVTQTPSHQVTQMGQEVILRCVPISNHLYFYWYRQILGQKVEFLVSFYNNEISEKSEIFDDQFSVERPDGSNFTLKIRSTKLEDSAMYFCASRGTENTEAFFGQGTRLTVV.